This T cell receptor (beta chain) appears in the sequencing data of a study of blood T cell repertoires in COVID-19. For the study at large: PBMCs, B-cell-depleted T cells, or T cells were the source of the cDNA or gDNA that made up the material.

V was trimmed by 5 bases and J by 8 bases, leaving 19 bases between them. The length of the CDR3 is 14 residues. Per germline, CDR1 LNHDA and CDR2 SQIVND (reference sequence). The table came from immunoSEQ multiplex PCR; TCRdb's copy has only in-frame clones and leaves some out. The data contain approximately 110,000 clones, about three quarters of them singletons. This receptor was identified in a human donor with acute or convalescent COVID-19. The donor label of this sample is uncertain. Sequencing used peripheral blood. V usage is TRBV19 and J usage is TRBJ2-7, with D perhaps TRBD1 (5 bases). The CDR3 nucleotides are TGTGCCAGTAGTGGTCCGGCAGGGAAAGGGAAGCAGTACTTC. Protein: CASSGPAGKGKQYF.